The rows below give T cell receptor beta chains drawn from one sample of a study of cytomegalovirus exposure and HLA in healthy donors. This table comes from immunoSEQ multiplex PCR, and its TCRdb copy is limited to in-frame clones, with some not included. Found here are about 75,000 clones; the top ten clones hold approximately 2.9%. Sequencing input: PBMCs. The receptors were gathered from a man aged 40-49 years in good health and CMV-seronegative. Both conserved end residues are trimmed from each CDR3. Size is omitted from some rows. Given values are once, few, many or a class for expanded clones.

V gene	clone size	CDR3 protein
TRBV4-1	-	ASSTETHVTEAF
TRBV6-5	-	ASSYVEDSQDTQY
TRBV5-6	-	ASSTGGGYT
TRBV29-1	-	SVEAEGLGDEQY
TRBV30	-	AWSEQAYEQY
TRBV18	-	ASSPGLDRDAYGYT
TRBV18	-	ASSPGTSQETQY
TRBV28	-	ATQTGERNYGYT
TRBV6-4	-	ASSDSDRNTEAF
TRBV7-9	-	ASSPPGDSYEQY
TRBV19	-	ASSMGGGYGYT
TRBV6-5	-	ASSYGGLSGNTIY
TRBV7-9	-	ASSGRYHASASTDTQY
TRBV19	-	ASSRTGGDYGYT
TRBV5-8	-	ASSLETGPYGYT
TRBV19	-	ASSMAGGISNQPQH
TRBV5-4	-	ASSLGGQGNEKLF
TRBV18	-	ASSPPVRSSEQY
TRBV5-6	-	ASSFTGTEAF
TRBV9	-	ASSVGSVSGNTIY
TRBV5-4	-	ASSFGGGSWVETQY
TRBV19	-	ASSIMARQGAYEQY
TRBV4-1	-	ASSRSFGESPLH
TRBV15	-	ATSLELPGELF
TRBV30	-	AWTRVRGTEAF
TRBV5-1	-	ASSWRDRDYNEQF
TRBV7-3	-	ASSSGLARELF
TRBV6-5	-	ASRYRDRSSYEQY
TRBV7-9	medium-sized	ASSLAPQGSSPLH
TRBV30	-	AWRPITSGGRGYNEQF
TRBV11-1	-	ASSYTGTSLSYEQY
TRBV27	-	ASSFRVRQGIPYEQY
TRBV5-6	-	ASSLQRTGGTEAF
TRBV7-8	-	ASSSDRRRKLF
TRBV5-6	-	ASSLTGTTQETQY
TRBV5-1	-	ASARSGGMNTEAF
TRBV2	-	ASRFSGSPSNEQF
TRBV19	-	ASSTPRQGGNTGELF
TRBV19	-	ASSIAQDYEQY
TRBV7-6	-	ASSLGSRGGDYEQY
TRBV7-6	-	ASSFPSDQETQY
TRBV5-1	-	ASSSQGLAESFYEQY
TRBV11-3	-	ASSFDGGRSYEQY
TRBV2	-	ATRQTGVTEAF
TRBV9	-	ASSVGTATGELF
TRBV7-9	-	ASSPGRTIETEVAF
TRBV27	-	ASSRQGAPEAF
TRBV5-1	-	ASSLTGESTEAF
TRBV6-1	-	ASRIGQGGGETQY
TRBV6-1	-	ASMRTGFTDTQY